Listed below are T cell receptor beta chains from one sample, sequenced in a study of graft-versus-host responses after intestinal transplantation. Clones were read by immunoSEQ multiplex PCR, and TCRdb kept only the in-frame ones, dropping some. Among some 66,000 clones, around 90% were seen once, and the ten largest hold around 1.7%. Sample: ileum tissue, taken less than 400 days after transplant. The receptors were sampled from a human patient who received an intestinal transplant, so some T cells may come from the graft donor. Each CDR3 is given without its conserved first and last residue. The order of the fields is D gene, V gene, J gene, CDR3 protein. A D gene is named only where the DNA matches it firmly.

.	TRBV5-1	TRBJ1-1	ASSLDPPGTAGIEAF
TRBD2	TRBV9	TRBJ2-3	ASSVAILAGGSDTQY
TRBD1	TRBV7-9	TRBJ1-5	ASSLSGTGGGQPQH
.	TRBV6-5	TRBJ1-1	ASSYSPATEAF
.	TRBV19	TRBJ1-6	AGTKYNSPLH
TRBD1	TRBV11-3	TRBJ2-1	ASSPRDSEYNEQF
.	TRBV7-9	TRBJ2-7	ASNLGPTYEQY
TRBD2	TRBV28	TRBJ2-7	ASSLGLADTYEQY
TRBD1	TRBV7-8	TRBJ1-6	ASSLVGTGGSPLH
.	TRBV28	TRBJ1-2	ASRGTHGYT
.	TRBV1	TRBJ2-2	TSSQGPDRENTGELF
.	TRBV28	TRBJ2-7	ASKGSDPSYEQY
TRBD1	TRBV28	TRBJ1-1	ASSLVDRVNTEAF
.	TRBV5-1	TRBJ2-1	ASRKPGRPYNEQF
.	TRBV7-2	TRBJ2-7	ASSFFETYEQY
TRBD1	TRBV4-1	TRBJ1-2	ASSQLGQGAVGYT
.	TRBV9	TRBJ1-1	ASSVDPGAGVVMNTEAF
.	TRBV15	TRBJ1-1	ATSSTRVQENTEAF
.	TRBV6-4	TRBJ2-7	ASSASGTRLQEDYEQY
TRBD1	TRBV18	TRBJ1-1	ASSPMGTGAPYFMNTEAF
TRBD1	TRBV7-3	TRBJ1-2	ASVDQNGTDNYGYT
.	TRBV6-5	TRBJ2-7	ASRNSREQY
.	TRBV6-1	TRBJ1-2	ASSEMGTGYT
TRBD2	TRBV4-2	TRBJ2-7	ASSQESGDFSYEQY
TRBD2	TRBV9	TRBJ2-5	ASSVGRLAGGQETQY
.	TRBV6-5	TRBJ2-7	ASSYSKGSYEQY
.	TRBV10-3	TRBJ1-5	AISESGSLAQH
.	TRBV27	TRBJ2-7	ASYGAGDYEQY
.	TRBV10-1	TRBJ1-1	ASSEPGHRNTEAF
.	TRBV5-6	TRBJ1-4	ASSLGVELF
.	TRBV6-1	TRBJ2-7	ASSELGSGPFSYEQY
TRBD1	TRBV6-5	TRBJ2-5	ASSYLGGGETQY
.	TRBV2	TRBJ1-1	ASALDLNTEAF
TRBD2	TRBV5-1	TRBJ2-1	ASSLAPPGAGGPGEQF
TRBD2	TRBV9	TRBJ2-5	ASSEGGRGTDRETQY
.	TRBV7-6	TRBJ2-7	ASSLDDSTFSYEQY
.	TRBV29-1	TRBJ1-1	SVEGPGAGSEAF
TRBD1	TRBV10-3	TRBJ2-7	AIRGDREAYEQY
.	TRBV9	TRBJ2-3	ASSVSTDTQY
TRBD1	TRBV5-6	TRBJ1-2	ASSLGQGVWYGYT
.	TRBV25-1	TRBJ1-2	ASGGGFWNGYT
.	TRBV9	TRBJ2-1	ASSVADNEQF
TRBD1	TRBV15	TRBJ2-5	ATSREQGAKETQY
.	TRBV5-1	TRBJ1-1	ASSAPDGALNTEAF
.	TRBV12-2	TRBJ2-3	ASRLSSGRPSTDTQY
.	TRBV6-5	TRBJ1-6	AIAGNSPLH
TRBD1	TRBV14	TRBJ1-5	ASSQDEGQGHQPQH
.	TRBV9	TRBJ2-2	ASSPIFDTGELF
TRBD1	TRBV28	TRBJ1-1	AGSSAGTGNTEAF
.	TRBV27	TRBJ2-1	ASSFRPSGSYNEQF
.	TRBV19	TRBJ2-7	ASSIQAGSSNEQY
TRBD2	TRBV4-1	TRBJ2-1	ASSRVGLAGGRTYNEQF
.	TRBV5-1	TRBJ2-1	ASSLEGTLLFNEQF